Presented here are 24 T cell receptor beta chains from one specimen sequenced in a study of blood T cell repertoires in COVID-19. The method was immunoSEQ multiplex PCR; TCRdb's version includes in-frame clones alone and lacks a portion of them. This sample carries around 200,000 clones, about 80% of them seen once, and the ten largest clones take about 2.5%. Sequences were obtained from peripheral blood. These receptors were obtained from a woman aged 35 to 49 with active or convalescent COVID-19.

The chain carries TRBV28 and TRBJ1-2, with a possible D match to TRBD1 (5 bases). The ends were cut back, 1 base at V and 4 bases at J, with 10 bases in the middle. Germline CDR1 MDHEN, CDR2 SYDVKM. CDR3 size: 14 residues. The CDR3 nucleotides are TGTGCCAGCAGTTTATCTGCAGGGCCCTATGGCTACACCTTC. Protein: CASSLSAGPYGYTF.

The chain couples TRBV28 to TRBJ1-5, with 9 bases that match TRBD1. V shed 3 bases and J 5 bases; nucleotides not matched to a gene: 2. Per germline, CDR1 MDHEN and CDR2 SYDVKM. CDR3 size: 14 residues. The DNA of the CDR3 is TGTGCCAGCAGTTTGGGGACAGGGCATCAGCCCCAGCATTTT. It specifies CASSLGTGHQPQHF.

The rearrangement uses TRBV25-1 and TRBJ2-6; D is possibly TRBD2 (5 bases). This CDR3 is built from 17 residues. The V gene's germline CDR1 is MGHDK and CDR2 SYGVNS. Trimming left V 8 bases short and J 0 bases short, with 17 bases between. This CDR3 is CASAGHRAISGANVLTF. The CDR3 DNA follows: TGTGCCAGCGCGGGCCATCGGGCGATCTCTGGGGCCAACGTCCTGACTTTC.

The gene calls are TRBV14 and TRBJ2-6; 8 bases align to TRBD1. Unmatched junction bases numbered 9, after V lost 4 bases and J lost 1 base. CDR3 size: 18 residues. Germline V gene lookup returns CDR1 SGHDN and CDR2 FVKESK. The CDR3: CASSLLRGQTSGANVLTF. In DNA form, the CDR3 reads TGTGCCAGCAGCCTCCTCAGGGGGCAAACTTCTGGGGCCAACGTCCTGACTTTC.

The V gene is TRBV27, the J gene TRBJ1-1; D is undetermined. Deletions cut 3 bases from V and 1 base from J, with 9 bases between. CDR3 length: 14 residues. CDR1 MNHEY and CDR2 SMNVEV come from the germline V gene (reference sequence). Here the CDR3 reads CASSFGRRNTEAFF. DNA for the CDR3: TGTGCCAGCAGTTTTGGGAGACGGAACACTGAAGCTTTCTTT.

V usage is TRBV21-1 and J usage is TRBJ2-5; TRBD2 reflects the table's D call only, with no check against the DNA. TRBV21-1 corresponds to a pseudogene. The CDR3 is 11 residues long. The CDR3 nucleotides read TGTGCCAGCAGCCCGAGGGAGACCCAGTACTTC. Protein: CASSPRETQYF.

The gene calls are TRBV7-9 and TRBJ1-1, with D maybe TRBD1 (5 bases). Germline V lookup: CDR1 SEHNR, CDR2 FQNEAQ (reference sequence). V lost 5 bases and J lost 11, with 18 bases in between. The CDR3 loop spans 13 amino acids. CDR3 region: CASSLGAGGKAFF. DNA of the CDR3: TGTGCCAGCAGCCTAGGGGCGGGGGGAAAGGCTTTCTTT.

For the CDR3, the DNA is TGTGCCAGCAGCCAAGGGGAGCGGAATGAGCAGTTCTTC. It specifies CASSQGERNEQFF. The chain employs TRBV3-1 (or the pseudogene TRBV3-2) and TRBJ2-1; D might be TRBD2 (5 bases). Looked up from germline, CDR1 is LGHDT and CDR2 is YNNKEL (reference sequence). This CDR3 is 13 amino acids long. Trimming left V 1 base short and J 7 bases short, with 8 bases between.

This rearrangement joins TRBV5-1 to TRBJ2-5, with unresolved D. Trimming stripped 3 bases from V and 5 bases from J, with 14 bases between. The CDR3 consists of 14 residues. Germline lookup yields CDR1 SGHRS and CDR2 YFSETQ. The CDR3 protein is CASSSRRSEETQYF. The CDR3 DNA sequence: TGCGCCAGCAGCTCGCGTAGGAGTGAGGAGACCCAGTACTTC. Complete variable domain (other parts from reference TRBV5-1 and TRBJ2-5): KAGVTQTPRYLIKTRGQQVTLSCSPISGHRSVSWYQQTPGQGLQFLFEYFSETQRNKGNFPGRFSGRQFSNSRSEMNVSTLELGDSALYLCASSSRRSEETQYFGPGTRLLVL.

J is TRBJ2-7 and V is TRBV24-1; possibly TRBD2 for D (6 bases). CDR3 size: 17 residues. The ends were cut back, 1 base at V and 3 bases at J, with 18 bases in the middle. Germline V gene data show CDR1 as KGHDR and CDR2 as SFDVKD. CDR3 in amino acids: CATSDFRLEGDFYEQYF. The CDR3 DNA sequence: TGTGCCACCAGTGATTTCCGCCTTGAAGGGGACTTCTACGAGCAGTACTTC.

The V and J genes are TRBV18 and TRBJ2-5, with TRBD1 matching 9 bases. The CDR3 runs to 16 residues. Germline V lookup: CDR1 KGHSH, CDR2 LQKENI. V shed 2 bases, J shed 5 bases, and the junction held 9 bases outside the gene matches. CDR3 coding DNA: TGTGCCAGCTCACCATGGGCGGGACAGGGAGAGGAGACCCAGTACTTC. This encodes CASSPWAGQGEETQYF.

The rearrangement joins TRBV2 to TRBJ2-7; 11 bases fit TRBD1. The germline CDR1 and CDR2 sequences are SNHLY and FYNNEI. The V gene end was trimmed by 4 bases and the J gene end by 6 bases; junction bases not matched to a gene: 8. The CDR3 has 15 amino acids. The CDR3 protein is CASSGSPGQGGEQYF. The DNA for the CDR3 is TGTGCCAGCAGTGGAAGTCCGGGACAGGGGGGCGAGCAGTACTTC.

The rearrangement joins TRBV2 to TRBJ2-1; the match to TRBD2 covers 11 bases. The CDR3 extends over 14 amino acids. V trimming: 4 bases; J trimming: 4 bases; junction bases outside the gene matches: 0. Germline V gene sequence: CDR1 SNHLY, CDR2 FYNNEI. For the CDR3, the DNA is TGTGCCAGCAGTGGACTAGCGGGATACAATGAGCAGTTCTTC. Translating it yields CASSGLAGYNEQFF.

V gene TRBV7-2 combines with J gene TRBJ1-5; weak D call: TRBD1 (5 bases). The CDR3 extends over 14 amino acids. V gave up 2 bases and J gave up 2 bases, with 7 bases separating them. Germline CDR1 is SGHTA and CDR2 is FQGNSA. Here the CDR3 DNA reads TGTGCCAGCAGCTTACAAGGGGGCAATCAGCCCCAGCATTTT. This sequence encodes CASSLQGGNQPQHF.

This clone came up a few times. The chain is built from TRBV29-1 and TRBJ2-7; D ambiguous. The CDR3 is made up of 10 amino acids. V was pared by 7 bases and J by 5 bases, with 9 bases between. Germline CDR1 reads SQVTM; CDR2 reads ANQGSEA. CDR3 protein: CSASIDEQYF. CDR3 sequence (DNA): TGCAGCGCCAGTATCGACGAGCAGTACTTC.

The chain has TRBV5-4 and TRBJ1-3, with D possibly TRBD1 on 6 matching bases. Germline assignment: CDR1 SGHNT and CDR2 YYREEE (reference sequence). The CDR3 consists of 14 residues. Trimming shortened V by 3 bases and J by 4 bases, and 11 bases separated the two germline ends. CDR3 in DNA: TGTGCCAGCAGCTCAGGGGCAGAAGGAAACACCATATATTTT. Residues: CASSSGAEGNTIYF. Using reference TRBV5-4 and TRBJ1-3 for the parts outside the CDR3, the full variable domain is ETGVTQSPTHLIKTRGQQVTLRCSSQSGHNTVSWYQQALGQGPQFIFQYYREEENGRGNFPPRFSGLQFPNYSSELNVNALELDDSALYLCASSSGAEGNTIYFGEGSWLTVV.

In this sample, this clone turned up a few times. The CDR3 region has the DNA TGCGCCAGCAGCTTTAGCGGGGGTTACACAGATACGCAGTATTTT. Its protein product is CASSFSGGYTDTQYF. The V gene is TRBV5-1, the J gene TRBJ2-3, with TRBD2 matching over 9 bases. The CDR3 is 15 residues long. Germline-derived CDR1 and CDR2 are SGHRS and YFSETQ. J lost 2 bases, V lost 2 bases, and 3 bases had no gene match.

The chain joins TRBV19 to TRBJ2-5; 7 bases fit TRBD1. There are 12 residues in the CDR3. Trimming cost V 9 bases and J 3 bases; bases outside gene matches: 4. CDR1 is LNHDA and CDR2 is SQIVND in the germline V gene (reference sequence). The DNA of the CDR3 is TGTGCCAGCTCCGACAGGGAAGAGACCCAGTACTTC. Amino acids: CASSDREETQYF.

The chain couples TRBV5-1 to TRBJ1-1; 7 bases are shared with TRBD1. The J segment lost 7 bases and the V segment lost 3 bases, leaving 15 bases of the junction unmatched. Per germline, CDR1 SGHRS and CDR2 YFSETQ. The CDR3 contains 16 residues. The CDR3 DNA follows: TGCGCCAGCAGCTGGGGGACAGCCCCATTTATCAATGAAGCTTTCTTT. Translation: CASSWGTAPFINEAFF.

The chain uses TRBV5-1 and TRBJ1-2, with 8 bases lining up with TRBD1. V shed 0 bases and J 7 bases; nucleotides not matched to a gene: 14. The CDR3 spans 17 residues. The germline gives CDR1 SGHRS, CDR2 YFSETQ. The CDR3 reads CASSLVGQGAYKGGYTF. The DNA of the CDR3 is TGCGCCAGCAGCTTGGTTGGTCAGGGGGCCTATAAGGGTGGCTACACCTTC. Filled out from reference TRBV5-1 and TRBJ1-2, the complete variable domain reads KAGVTQTPRYLIKTRGQQVTLSCSPISGHRSVSWYQQTPGQGLQFLFEYFSETQRNKGNFPGRFSGRQFSNSRSEMNVSTLELGDSALYLCASSLVGQGAYKGGYTFGSGTRLTVV.

The chain links TRBV3-1 (or the pseudogene TRBV3-2) to TRBJ2-7, with TRBD2 matching over 8 bases. The CDR3 runs to 16 residues. Per the germline V gene, CDR1 is LGHDT and CDR2 is YNNKEL (reference sequence). V was pared by 4 bases and J by 3 bases, with 11 bases of the junction left unmatched. The CDR3 nucleotides are TGTGCCAGCAGCCCGAGAAATAGCGGGATACGCTACGAGCAGTACTTC. Amino acids: CASSPRNSGIRYEQYF.

The CDR3 protein is CASSLVAGVSPGELFF. CDR3 DNA: TGTGCCAGCAGCTTAGTTGCGGGAGTGAGTCCCGGGGAGCTGTTTTTT. The chain links TRBV11-2 to TRBJ2-2, with 7 bases identical to TRBD2. The germline V gene has CDR1 SGHAT and CDR2 FQNNGV. V dropped 1 base and J dropped 6; count of bases not matched to a gene: 8. The CDR3 runs 16 residues.

V usage is TRBV11-2 and J usage is TRBJ2-7, with a tentative D call TRBD1 (5 bases). Germline lookup yields CDR1 SGHAT and CDR2 FQNNGV. This CDR3 region has 14 residues. Trimming took 1 base from V and 3 from J, leaving 10 bases between them. The CDR3: CASSLGTRGYEQYF. The CDR3 region has the DNA TGTGCCAGCAGCTTAGGTACAAGGGGCTACGAGCAGTACTTC.

This clone was seen only once. The rearrangement uses TRBV7-2 and TRBJ1-6; TRBD1 matches at 8 bases. The CDR3 covers 16 residues. CDR1 is SGHTA, CDR2 FQGNSA, per germline. The J segment lost 4 bases and the V segment lost 5 bases, leaving 7 bases of the junction unmatched. The chain's CDR3 is CASSPSGTGYNSPLHF. The CDR3 DNA reads as TGTGCCAGCAGCCCCTCCGGGACAGGATATAATTCACCCCTCCACTTT.